The source of this T cell receptor (beta chain) is a study of shared clonotypes between healthy human individuals. On this clone: Its antigen is undetermined.

Broader study findings: A generally larger estimated richness was seen in naive subsets than in memory subsets. Sample collection involved blood only; tissue repertoires are likely different. Generation probabilities were higher for clonotypes shared across all four sorted-subset donors than for unshared ones.

The assay used deep level. Profiling relied on immunoSEQ multiplex PCR, and the TCRdb table lists in-frame clones only, not all of them. Here the sample spans millions of clones, about 92% being singletons. Germline CDR1 MGHRA, CDR2 YSYEKL. Unmatched junction bases numbered 9, after V lost 1 base and J lost 1 base. The CDR3 is made up of 19 amino acids. This chain links TRBV4-1 with TRBJ2-3; TRBD2 matches 12 bases. Sequenced: naive CD4+ T cells sorted from blood. The subset is: CD45RA+ positively selected. This clonotype was obtained from a man aged 18 to 29 in good health. This chain's CDR3 is CASSQGRLAGGPRTDTQYF. CDR3 bases: TGCGCCAGCAGCCAAGGTCGTCTAGCGGGGGGGCCGCGCACAGATACGCAGTATTTT.